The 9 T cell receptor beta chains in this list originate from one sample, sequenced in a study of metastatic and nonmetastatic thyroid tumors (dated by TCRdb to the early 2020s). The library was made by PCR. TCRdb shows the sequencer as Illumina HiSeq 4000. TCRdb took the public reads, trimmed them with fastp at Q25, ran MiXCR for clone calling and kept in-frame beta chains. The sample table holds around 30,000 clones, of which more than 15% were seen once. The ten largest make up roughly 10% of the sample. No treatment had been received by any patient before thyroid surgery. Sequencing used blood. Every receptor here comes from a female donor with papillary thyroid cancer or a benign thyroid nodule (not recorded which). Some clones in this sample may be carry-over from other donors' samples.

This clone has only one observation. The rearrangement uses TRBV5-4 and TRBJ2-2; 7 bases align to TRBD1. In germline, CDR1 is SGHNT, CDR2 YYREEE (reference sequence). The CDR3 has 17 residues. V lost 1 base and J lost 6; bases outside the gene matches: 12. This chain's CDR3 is CASSLLGGGSVAGELFF. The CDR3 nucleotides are TGTGCCAGCAGCTTGTTAGGGGGCGGATCAGTGGCCGGGGAGCTGTTTTTT.

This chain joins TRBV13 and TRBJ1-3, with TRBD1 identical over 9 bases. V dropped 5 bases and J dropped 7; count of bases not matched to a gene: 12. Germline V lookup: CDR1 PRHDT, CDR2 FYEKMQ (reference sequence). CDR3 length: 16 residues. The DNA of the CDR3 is TGTGCCAGCAGCCCGCCGGGACAGGGAATATTGAACACCATATATTTT. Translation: CASSPPGQGILNTIYF.

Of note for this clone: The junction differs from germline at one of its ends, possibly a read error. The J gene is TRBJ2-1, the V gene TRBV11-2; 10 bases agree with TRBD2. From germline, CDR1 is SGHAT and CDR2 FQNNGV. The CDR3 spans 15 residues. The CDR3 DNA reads TGTGCCAGCAGCGTCACTAGCGGGGTCCGCAATGAGCAGCTCTTC. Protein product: CASSVTSGVRNEQLF.

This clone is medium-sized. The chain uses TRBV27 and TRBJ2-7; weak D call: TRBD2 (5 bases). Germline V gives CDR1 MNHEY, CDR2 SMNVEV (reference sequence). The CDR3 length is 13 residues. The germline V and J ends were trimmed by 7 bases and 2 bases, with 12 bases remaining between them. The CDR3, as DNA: TGTGCCAGCATTAACGCCGGGACCTACGAGCAGTACTTC. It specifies CASINAGTYEQYF.

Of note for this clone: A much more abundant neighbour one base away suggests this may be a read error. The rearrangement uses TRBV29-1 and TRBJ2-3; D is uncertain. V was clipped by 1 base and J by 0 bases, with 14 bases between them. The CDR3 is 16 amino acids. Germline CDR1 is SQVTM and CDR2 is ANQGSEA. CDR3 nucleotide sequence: TGCAGCGTTGAAGGGGTGCCAACCGCCAGCACAGATACGCAGTATTTT. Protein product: CSVEGVPTASTDTQYF.

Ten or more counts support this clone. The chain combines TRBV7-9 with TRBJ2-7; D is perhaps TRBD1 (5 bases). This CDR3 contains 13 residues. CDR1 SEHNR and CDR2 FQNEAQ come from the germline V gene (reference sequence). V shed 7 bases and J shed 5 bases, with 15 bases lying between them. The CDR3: CASNNEGVDEQYF. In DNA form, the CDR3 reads TGTGCCAGCAACAATGAAGGGGTTGACGAGCAGTACTTC.

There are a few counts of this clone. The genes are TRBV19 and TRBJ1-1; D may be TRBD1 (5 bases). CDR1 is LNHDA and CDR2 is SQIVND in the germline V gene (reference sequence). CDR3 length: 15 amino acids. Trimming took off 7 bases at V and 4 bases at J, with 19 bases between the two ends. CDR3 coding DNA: TGTGCCAGTATGTTGGGGTCCTTCGGGGGCACTGAAGCTTTCTTT. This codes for CASMLGSFGGTEAFF.

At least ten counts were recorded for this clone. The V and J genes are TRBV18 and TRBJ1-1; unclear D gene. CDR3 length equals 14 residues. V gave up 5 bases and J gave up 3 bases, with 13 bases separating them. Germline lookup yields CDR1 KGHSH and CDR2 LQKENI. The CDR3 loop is CASSGQGWDTEAFF. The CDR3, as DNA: TGTGCCAGCTCAGGGCAAGGATGGGACACTGAAGCTTTCTTT. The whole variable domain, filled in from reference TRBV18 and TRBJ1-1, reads NAGVMQNPRHLVRRRGQEARLRCSPMKGHSHVYWYRQLPEEGLKFMVYLQKENIIDESGMPKERFSAEFPKEGPSILRIQQVVRGDSAAYFCASSGQGWDTEAFFGQGTRLTVV.

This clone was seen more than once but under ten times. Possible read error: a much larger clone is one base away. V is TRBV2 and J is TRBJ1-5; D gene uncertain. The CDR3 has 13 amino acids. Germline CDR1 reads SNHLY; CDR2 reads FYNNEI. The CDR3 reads CASSASGLQPHHF. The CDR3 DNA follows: TGTGCCAGCAGCGCATCTGGCCTCCAGCCCCATCATTTT.